Below, 3 T cell receptor beta chains from the same sample are listed, as sequenced in a study of chemoradiotherapy in HPV16-positive cancers. Generated by immunoSEQ multiplex PCR, the TCRdb table keeps only in-frame clones and is missing some. Found here are thousands of clones, about 88% of them singletons; the top ten hold 3.5% to 4.5%. The sample was acquired from a patient who underwent chemoradiotherapy. These receptors all stem from a human donor with HPV-associated anogenital cancer.

This clone was recorded only once. This chain joins TRBV11-3 and TRBJ2-1; TRBD1 matches at 11 bases. CDR1 SGHNT and CDR2 YENEEA come from the germline V gene. CDR3 length: 16 amino acids. V was pared by 0 bases and J by 3 bases, with 1 base of the junction left unmatched. The CDR3: CASSLEGTGGYNEQFF. In nucleotides, the CDR3 is TGTGCCAGCAGCTTAGAAGGGACAGGGGGCTACAATGAGCAGTTCTTC.

The chain joins TRBV15 to TRBJ2-3; a possible D gene is TRBD2 (5 bases). The V and J ends lost 0 bases and 11 bases respectively, with 12 bases between them. In germline, CDR1 is LNHNV, CDR2 YYDKDF (reference sequence). This CDR3 contains 13 residues. CDR3 DNA: TGTGCCACCAGCAGAGATAGGGTAGAGGGGCAGTATTTT. Protein sequence: CATSRDRVEGQYF.

This rearrangement joins TRBV7-3 to TRBJ2-7; TRBD2 matches 13 bases. CDR1 and CDR2 (germline): SGHTA, FQGTGA. The V gene end was trimmed by 5 bases and the J gene end by 2 bases; junction bases not matched to a gene: 6. The CDR3 loop spans 16 amino acids. DNA of the CDR3: TGTGCCAGCAGCACCACCGGGACTAGCGGGGCCTACGAGCAGTACTTC. It yields the protein CASSTTGTSGAYEQYF.